This TCR beta chain was sequenced in a study of blood T cell repertoires in COVID-19. Study as a whole: Samples taken during acute and convalescent COVID-19 were collected in the United States, Italy and Spain.

In the original analysis: How many nucleated cells were present was estimated from reference gene primer amplification. Clones were read by immunoSEQ multiplex PCR, and TCRdb kept only the in-frame ones, dropping some. V and J calls and clone size are copied from that table; D and trimming were computed from the DNA. The sample lists 200,000 to 250,000 clones, approximately 90% occurring once. This CDR3 has 18 amino acids. The germline V gene has CDR1 SGHVS and CDR2 FQNEAQ. V was clipped by 4 bases and J by 0 bases; unmatched bases: 11. The Seattle patients joined while their infection was active and were tracked longitudinally afterward.

This chain links TRBV7-8 with TRBJ1-5; 8 bases line up with TRBD1. The sample taken for sequencing was peripheral blood. The TCR originated in a man aged 60-69 years with COVID-19, enrolled during active disease. CDR3 in amino acids: CASSYSGTGHYSNQPQHF. The CDR3 DNA is TGTGCCAGCAGCTACTCCGGGACAGGACACTATAGCAATCAGCCCCAGCATTTT.